This entry lists 7 T cell receptor beta chains sequenced from one sample in a study of blood T cells in healthy people across ages (dated by TCRdb to the mid-2010s). Receptor libraries were prepared by 5' RACE. Sequencing took place on an Illumina HiSeq 2500. A second about 7 to 12 cycle PCR used a sample-barcoded 5' primer and a J-beta primer mix. TCRdb reprocessing: public reads trimmed at Q25 with fastp, clones called with MiXCR, in-frame beta chains kept. Entries are consolidated by CDR3 protein sequence, retaining the most common genes and DNA. The sample records nearly 800,000 distinct CDR3 sequences, roughly three fifths of which are singletons. The ten largest clones represent roughly 24% of the sample. Material for sequencing was blood. Receptor source: a man aged 35 to 55 in good health.

This clonotype was found a few times. J is TRBJ2-5 and V is TRBV7-9; 7 bases are shared with TRBD1. Germline CDR1 is SEHNR and CDR2 is FQNEAQ (reference sequence). The CDR3 loop spans 14 amino acids. The V and J ends lost 5 bases and 1 base, in that order; junction bases with no gene match: 4. CDR3 bases: TGTGCCAGCAGCGTTACAGGGGTCCAAGAGACCCAGTACTTC. Residues: CASSVTGVQETQYF. Combining the CDR3 with reference TRBV7-9 and TRBJ2-5 gives the whole variable domain DTGVSQNPRHKITKRGQNVTFRCDPISEHNRLYWYRQTLGQGPEFLTYFQNEAQLEKSRLLSDRFSAERPKGSFSTLEIQRTEQGDSAMYLCASSVTGVQETQYFGPGTRLLVL.

This chain links TRBV11-1 with TRBJ2-6; weak D call: TRBD1 (5 bases). The germline V gene encodes CDR1 SGHAT and CDR2 FQDESV (reference sequence). V lost 5 bases, J lost 8 bases, and 16 bases lay in between. The CDR3 has 15 amino acids. DNA of the CDR3: TGTGCCAGCAGCGGAAGGTCCTCAGGGTCCAACGTCCTGACTTTC. Protein product: CASSGRSSGSNVLTF.

This chain links TRBV7-2 with TRBJ2-1; 9 bases are shared with TRBD1. Per germline, CDR1 SGHTA and CDR2 FQGNSA. This CDR3 is 15 amino acids long. V shed 4 bases, J shed 3 bases, and the junction held 4 bases outside the gene matches. The CDR3 sequence: CASSSGTGRYNEQFF. Here the CDR3 DNA reads TGTGCCAGCAGCTCCGGGACAGGGCGCTACAATGAGCAGTTCTTC.

This clonotype was picked up a small number of times. The CDR3 DNA reads as TGCAGCGTTGGTCCCGGGGCCAATCAGCCCCAGCATTTT. As protein: CSVGPGANQPQHF. The V call is TRBV29-1, the J call TRBJ1-5, with D possibly being TRBD1 (5 bases). Germline V lookup: CDR1 SQVTM, CDR2 ANQGSEA. This CDR3 comprises 13 residues. V lost 4 bases and J lost 3, with 10 bases in between.

This clonotype was seen more than once but under ten times. The gene calls are TRBV5-1 and TRBJ2-7; 9 nucleotides match TRBD1. This CDR3 comprises 15 residues. Germline V gives CDR1 SGHRS, CDR2 YFSETQ. Losses at the gene ends were 4 bases for V and 6 bases for J; bases not matched to a gene: 11. CDR3 nucleotides: TGCGCCAGCAGCAGAGCCGGGACAGGGAGTAGCGAGCAGTACTTC. Translation gives CASSRAGTGSSEQYF.

The V gene is TRBV6-5, the J gene TRBJ2-7, with 9 nucleotides matching TRBD2. V gave up 2 bases and J gave up 2 bases; unmatched junction bases: 4. Germline-derived CDR1 and CDR2 are MNHEY and SVGAGI. The CDR3 covers 15 residues. The CDR3 DNA is TGTGCCAGCAGTTACCAGACTAGCGGTACCTACGAGCAGTACTTC. Its protein is CASSYQTSGTYEQYF.

This clonotype has a handful of counts. This chain's CDR3 is CASSAGHYGYEQYF. CDR3 bases: TGTGCCAGCAGCGCAGGTCATTATGGCTACGAGCAGTACTTC. The chain carries TRBV9 and TRBJ2-4, with no clear D. The DNA end favors TRBJ2-7, so the J call may be wrong. In germline, CDR1 is SGDLS, CDR2 YYNGEE. The length of the CDR3 is 14 residues.